The subject of this entry is one TCR beta chain. Antigen: not known. With 5 bases removed from V and 1 base from J, the gap between germline ends came to 18 bases. Germline CDR1 SNHLY, CDR2 FYNNEI. The CDR3 is made up of 17 amino acids. Assay used: immunoSEQ multiplex PCR; TCRdb lists only in-frame clones, some missing. The sample lists under 200,000 clones, 85% to 95% occurring once. These data come from a study of T cell responses to AZD1222 COVID-19 vaccine. Study results and limitations: The repertoires were collected only after the peak T cell response. In the spike-specific TCR repertoire, nearly half reportedly target unmutated variant regions. The study found vaccine-associated CD4 TCRs spanning spike, dominant at 160-218 and 743-854.

The starting material was peripheral blood, obtained on day 0 of AZD1222 vaccination. This receptor was taken from an adult in good health. The chain links TRBV2 to TRBJ1-3; D may be TRBD1 (6 bases). The DNA of the CDR3 is TGTGCCAGCAGTCCGATTACCAGGCAGGGGTCTGGAAACACCATATATTTT. Its translation: CASSPITRQGSGNTIYF. Full variable domain (missing parts from reference TRBV2 and TRBJ1-3): EPEVTQTPSHQVTQMGQEVILRCVPISNHLYFYWYRQILGQKVEFLVSFYNNEISEKSEIFDDQFSVERPDGSNFTLKIRSTKLEDSAMYFCASSPITRQGSGNTIYFGEGSWLTVV.